This paragraph covers one T cell receptor beta chain sequence. Its antigen is as yet unknown. This record belongs to a study of siplizumab effects on memory and regulatory T cells. The study's findings and limits: Suppressive function of proliferating Tregs from siplizumab cultures was not confirmed. Both greater diversity than memory cells and a major contribution to the alloresponse seemed to characterize naive T cells. Researchers could not give a naive or memory phenotype to roughly 75-97% of proliferating CD4+ or CD8+ clones.

CDR1 is MNHNS and CDR2 is SASEGT in the germline V gene. The CDR3 has 14 residues. The V segment lost 6 bases and the J segment 6 bases; nucleotides outside the gene matches: 10. The study assayed 75,000 to 100,000 TCR templates per sample. Method: immunoSEQ multiplex PCR; TCRdb's copy keeps in-frame clones and lacks some. The table includes approximately 60,000 clones, approximately 79% detected once. This receptor was obtained from a human donor in good health. The chain employs TRBV6-1 and TRBJ2-7, with TRBD1 matching 8 bases. The source material was memory CD4+ T cells sorted from blood. CDR3 region: CASRVDRADREQYF. The DNA of the CDR3 is TGTGCCAGCAGAGTGGACAGGGCAGATCGCGAGCAGTACTTC.